Listed below are T cell receptor beta chains from one sample, sequenced in a study of response to subunit inactivated influenza vaccine. TCRdb reanalysed the RT-PCR reads using MiXCR and keeps one entry per CDR3 protein. Altogether about 780,000 distinct CDR3 sequences are present, 15% to 20% being singletons, with the ten largest covering roughly 11%. The sequencing here drew on PBMCs from blood, taken about 5 days after vaccination. These receptors all come from a man over 45 who received an inactivated influenza vaccine. CDR3s include the opening cysteine and the closing phenylalanine or tryptophan. The order of the fields is CDR3 length, V gene, J gene, CDR3 protein.

17	TRBV6-2/TRBV6-3	TRBJ2-7	CASNRDRVLARDYEQYF
13	TRBV6-6	TRBJ2-7	CASSYGTGAEQYF
16	TRBV9	TRBJ2-1	CASSVSTLSSYNEQFF
11	TRBV30	TRBJ1-2	CAWTRNYGYTF
15	TRBV12-3/TRBV12-4	TRBJ1-6	CASTWAGINNSPLHF
15	TRBV7-8	TRBJ2-7	CASSLAETGGYEQYF
16	TRBV7-9	TRBJ2-3	CASSLLTLRSTDTQYF
14	TRBV6-2/TRBV6-3	TRBJ2-7	CASSILGQSYEQYF
14	TRBV7-2	TRBJ2-1	CASQEVAGNNEQFF
14	TRBV19	TRBJ2-1	CASSRTSGMDEQFF